These T cell receptor beta chains were read from a single sample in a study of shared clonotypes between healthy human individuals. The data were produced by immunoSEQ multiplex PCR, yet TCRdb's version contains in-frame clones alone and is incomplete. The sample yields roughly 2 million clones, about 95% seen once. What was sequenced was naive CD8+ T cells sorted from blood. These receptor sequences come from a man in his late teens or twenties in good health. The CDR3 runs from the conserved cysteine through the conserved F or W. Fields, in order: D gene, V gene, clone size, J gene, CDR3 DNA, CDR3 protein. A D gene is named only where the DNA matches it firmly. The size entry is marked missing in some rows and otherwise reads once, few, many or a size class.

NA	TRBV6-1	NA	TRBJ1-5	TGTGCCAGCAGTAAAACAGGGAACATCAATCAGCCCCAGCATTTT	CASSKTGNINQPQHF
NA	TRBV30	NA	TRBJ1-2	TGTGCCTGGACCATCTCTAACTATGGCTACACCTTC	CAWTISNYGYTF
TRBD2	TRBV27	NA	TRBJ2-5	TGTGCCAGCAGGCCAGGACTAGCGGGAGGAGAGACCCAGTACTTC	CASRPGLAGGETQYF
NA	TRBV10-3	NA	TRBJ2-6	TGTGCCGGATCCCCGGGATTTACCTCTGGGGCCAACGTCCTGACTTTC	CAGSPGFTSGANVLTF
TRBD1	TRBV5-6	NA	TRBJ1-2	TGTGCCAGCAGCTGGGAAGGGACAGGGGTTTCGGGTGGCTACACCTTC	CASSWEGTGVSGGYTF
NA	TRBV2	NA	TRBJ1-1	TGTGCCAGCAGCCCGCCATCTCACTCCGGTGGCACTGAAGCTTTCTTT	CASSPPSHSGGTEAFF
NA	TRBV9	NA	TRBJ2-7	TGTGCCAGCAGCGTAGAGGCAGGGGGAGGCTACGAGCAGTACTTC	CASSVEAGGGYEQYF
NA	TRBV23-1	NA	TRBJ2-7	TGCGCCAGCCCTCGGGGGTGCGAGCAGTACTTC	CASPRGCEQYF
NA	TRBV6-5	NA	TRBJ2-7	TGTGCCAGCAGTTACTCGGAGGGACTCCACGAGCAGTACTTC	CASSYSEGLHEQYF
TRBD2	TRBV6-5	NA	TRBJ2-1	TGTGCCAGCAGTCCTTTAGCGGGGGGGCCCAATGAGCAGTTCTTC	CASSPLAGGPNEQFF
TRBD2	TRBV2	NA	TRBJ2-5	TGTGCCAGCAGTGAATATAGTTTGGGGGGGAAGCAAGAGACCCAGTACTTC	CASSEYSLGGKQETQYF
TRBD2	TRBV19	NA	TRBJ2-7	TGTGCCAGTAGTATAACTAGCGGGACCTACGAGCAGTACTTC	CASSITSGTYEQYF
NA	TRBV15	NA	TRBJ2-5	TGTGCCACCAGCAGAGCTGAACGAGGACTTTCCCATTCCCAGTACTTC	CATSRAERGLSHSQYF
TRBD2	TRBV30	once	TRBJ2-2	TGTGCCTGGGATGCCCGTCCCGGGACTAGCGGGACCGGGGAGCTGTTTTTT	CAWDARPGTSGTGELFF
NA	TRBV20-1	NA	TRBJ1-2	TGCAGTGCTAGCGTGGGGTTCGACTACACCTTC	CSASVGFDYTF
NA	TRBV30	once	TRBJ2-2	TGTGCCTGGAGCCTAGAGGGGGAGGGCCTGGTCGGGGAGCTGTTTTTT	CAWSLEGEGLVGELFF
NA	TRBV27	NA	TRBJ2-1	TGTGCCAGCAGTTTGGGGAGCGCCGGTTCAAGCACGTTCTTC	CASSLGSAGSSTFF
NA	TRBV27	NA	TRBJ2-1	TGTGCCAGCAGTTTATCCCCAGAGTACAATGAGCAGTTCTTC	CASSLSPEYNEQFF
NA	TRBV18	NA	TRBJ2-7	TGTGCCAGCTCACAGGGGGACTCCTACGAGCAGTACTTC	CASSQGDSYEQYF
TRBD1	TRBV4-1	NA	TRBJ2-7	TGCGCCAGCAGCCAAAACAGGGGTCTTGGGGAGCAGTACTTC	CASSQNRGLGEQYF
NA	TRBV7-6	NA	TRBJ2-2	TGTGCCAGCAGCTCCTCAGGTCCGGCCGGGGAGCTGTTTTTT	CASSSSGPAGELFF
NA	TRBV7-6	NA	TRBJ2-1	TGTGCCAGCAGCTTAGGGGTCGGGAGTCAATACAATGAGCAGTTCTTC	CASSLGVGSQYNEQFF
TRBD1	TRBV14	NA	TRBJ2-7	TGTGCCAGCAGCCTCAGGGGGCTCGACGAGCAGTACTTC	CASSLRGLDEQYF
NA	TRBV9	NA	TRBJ1-6	TGTGCCAGCAGCGTAGAAGACTATAATTCACCCCTCCACTTT	CASSVEDYNSPLHF
NA	TRBV27	NA	TRBJ2-7	TGTGCCAGCAGTTTGAAGGAAACCTACGAGCAGTACTTC	CASSLKETYEQYF
TRBD2	TRBV5-4	NA	TRBJ2-7	TGTGCCAGCAGCTTGCAACTAGCGGGAGGCCACGAGCAGTACTTC	CASSLQLAGGHEQYF
TRBD2	TRBV9	NA	TRBJ2-3	TGTGCCAGCAGCGTAGATGCTAGCGGGAGTGGGACAGATACGCAGTATTTT	CASSVDASGSGTDTQYF
NA	TRBV5-1	NA	TRBJ2-7	TGCGCCAGCAGCTCCCACCAAAGGGCGGGGAACGAGCAGTACTTC	CASSSHQRAGNEQYF
TRBD2	TRBV13	NA	TRBJ2-7	TGTGCCAGCAGCTTAAGTCCTAGCGGTTACTACGAGCAGTACTTC	CASSLSPSGYYEQYF
NA	TRBV19	NA	TRBJ2-7	TGTGCCACCCCCAACGAGGGGCCATACGAGCAGTACTTC	CATPNEGPYEQYF
NA	TRBV27	NA	TRBJ2-3	TGTGCCAGCAGTTTATTGGGCGGGGACAGACCAGATACGCAGTATTTT	CASSLLGGDRPDTQYF
NA	TRBV11-2	NA	TRBJ2-7	TGTGCCAGCAGCTTAGGGGGGAACGAGCAGTACTTC	CASSLGGNEQYF
NA	TRBV13	NA	TRBJ2-5	TGTGCCAGCAGCTTACAGGGGCCGCTAGAGACCCAGTACTTC	CASSLQGPLETQYF
NA	TRBV5-6	NA	TRBJ2-5	TGTGCCAGCGGCTCCGGCGCGGCAGGTCGGTCCCAGTACTTC	CASGSGAAGRSQYF
NA	TRBV7-9	once	TRBJ1-1	TGTGCCAGCAGCTTAGGGGGAGGGGGTGTGACTGAAGCTTTCTTT	CASSLGGGGVTEAFF
NA	TRBV25-1	NA	TRBJ1-4	TGTGCCAGCAGTGAAATTGGGATAGGCACTAATGAAAAACTGTTTTTT	CASSEIGIGTNEKLFF
NA	TRBV14	NA	TRBJ2-7	TGTGCCAGCAGCCACGGGGACCTCTCCTACGAGCAGTACTTC	CASSHGDLSYEQYF
TRBD1	TRBV7-9	few	TRBJ1-5	TGTGCCAGCAGCAAGACAGGGAATTACGAGCAGCCCCAGCATTTT	CASSKTGNYEQPQHF
NA	TRBV13	NA	TRBJ2-7	TGTGCCAGCAGCTTAAGGAGGGAAACCTACGAGCAGTACTTC	CASSLRRETYEQYF
NA	TRBV11-2	NA	TRBJ2-7	TGTGCCAGCAGCTTAGGGACAGCTTACTACGAGCAGTACTTC	CASSLGTAYYEQYF
NA	TRBV19	NA	TRBJ2-5	TGTGCCAGTAGGGCCAGACACTTTCAAGAGACCCAGTACTTC	CASRARHFQETQYF
TRBD2	TRBV4-3	NA	TRBJ2-5	TGCGCCAGCAGCCAAGATCCGGGGACTAGCGGGGCCTCAGTGACCCAGTACTTC	CASSQDPGTSGASVTQYF
NA	TRBV6-1	NA	TRBJ2-4	TGTGCCAGCAGTGAGAATCCTCTAGCCAAAAACATTCAGTACTTC	CASSENPLAKNIQYF
NA	TRBV9	NA	TRBJ1-4	TGTGCCAGCAGCCAGACGGGAGCAACTAATGAAAAACTGTTTTTT	CASSQTGATNEKLFF
TRBD2	TRBV27	NA	TRBJ2-2	TGTGCCAGCAGTTCCTATGGGACTAGCGGAAGTCCCGGGGAGCTGTTTTTT	CASSSYGTSGSPGELFF
NA	TRBV5-4	once	TRBJ1-2	TGTGCCAGCAGCCTGGGGGAGGCAGGAGCCTCCTATGGCTACACCTTC	CASSLGEAGASYGYTF
NA	TRBV7-9	once	TRBJ2-1	TGTGCCAGCAGCTTAGTTCGTGGACCCTCCAGTTATGAGCAGTTCTTC	CASSLVRGPSSYEQFF
NA	TRBV2	NA	TRBJ1-3	TGTGCCAGCAGTGGCCACCACTCTGGAAACACCATATATTTT	CASSGHHSGNTIYF
NA	TRBV9	once	TRBJ2-7	TGTGCCAGCAGCGTAGCTTGGGCAGCGACCTACGAGCAGTACTTC	CASSVAWAATYEQYF
TRBD1	TRBV13	NA	TRBJ2-7	TGTGCCAGCAGCTTAGGAGGACAGGGGGCTCGCGAGCAGTACTTC	CASSLGGQGAREQYF
NA	TRBV6-5	NA	TRBJ1-2	TGTGCCAGCAGTTGGGGCTATGGCTACACCTTC	CASSWGYGYTF
NA	TRBV28	NA	TRBJ1-5	TGTGCCAGCAGCCCCCTCCTGGTTTCGGGGGGTTTACAGCCCCAGCATTTT	CASSPLLVSGGLQPQHF
NA	TRBV5-1	NA	TRBJ2-1	TGCGCCAGCAGCTTGGAGGGGGGAATTGGTGAGCAGTTCTTC	CASSLEGGIGEQFF
NA	TRBV11-3	NA	TRBJ2-2	TGTGCCAGCAGTCCGAGGGTCGGGACCGGGGAGCTGTTTTTT	CASSPRVGTGELFF